Listed here are 13 T cell receptor beta chains from one sample, sequenced in a study of T cell responses to AZD1222 COVID-19 vaccine. Generated by immunoSEQ multiplex PCR, the TCRdb table keeps only in-frame clones and is missing some. The repertoire holds some 92,000 clones, with around 90% as singletons. The material was peripheral blood, obtained on day 0 of AZD1222 vaccination. These TCRs come from an adult in good health.

About this clone itself: This same CDR3 is encoded by further DNA sequences in the sample. The chain recombines TRBV5-1 with TRBJ2-7; D possibly corresponds to TRBD2 (5 bases). The ends were cut back, 5 bases at V and 4 bases at J, with 16 bases in the middle. The CDR3 consists of 14 residues. In germline, CDR1 is SGHRS, CDR2 YFSETQ. The CDR3 DNA is TGCGCCAGCAGGTCCGAACGGGGAGCGTACGAGCAGTACTTC. Translation: CASRSERGAYEQYF.

The chain joins TRBV9 to TRBJ2-3; 8 bases fit TRBD2. V was pared by 0 bases and J by 4 bases, with 7 bases of the junction left unmatched. The CDR3 is 16 residues long. CDR1 and CDR2 from the germline V gene are SGDLS and YYNGEE. CDR3: CASSVDGTREADTQYF. The CDR3, as DNA: TGTGCCAGCAGCGTAGACGGGACTAGGGAGGCAGATACGCAGTATTTT.

The chain has TRBV28 and TRBJ1-5, with D possibly TRBD1 on 5 matching bases. The CDR3 spans 14 residues. Germline CDR1 MDHEN, CDR2 SYDVKM. The V end was cut by 2 bases, the J end by 5 bases, with 10 bases between. The CDR3 DNA sequence: TGTGCCAGCAGTTTAGTCGGAGGGGATCAGCCCCAGCATTTT. It yields the protein CASSLVGGDQPQHF.

This rearrangement joins TRBV19 to TRBJ2-7, with D tentatively TRBD2 (6 bases). The germline gives CDR1 LNHDA, CDR2 SQIVND (reference sequence). The CDR3 consists of 15 residues. Between the trimmed V and J ends, which lost 1 base and 3 bases, there was a span of 13 bases. The CDR3 loop is CASSIVGGARYEQYF. CDR3 coding DNA: TGTGCCAGTAGTATAGTTGGAGGGGCCCGCTACGAGCAGTACTTC.

V gene TRBV4-1 combines with J gene TRBJ1-1, with a tentative D call TRBD1 (5 bases). Germline V gene data show CDR1 as MGHRA and CDR2 as YSYEKL. The CDR3 is 14 residues long. Trimming stripped 4 bases from V and 1 base from J, with 10 bases between. The CDR3 coding sequence is TGCGCCAGCAGCCTGGGACGGGCGAACACTGAAGCTTTCTTT. Translated, it gives CASSLGRANTEAFF.

The chain carries TRBV28 and TRBJ2-7; 7 bases agree with TRBD2. CDR3 length equals 16 residues. Germline lookup yields CDR1 MDHEN and CDR2 SYDVKM. With 3 bases clipped from V and 2 bases from J, the junction kept 10 bases outside the gene matches. CDR3: CASSFMGGRRAYEQYF. Written as DNA, the CDR3 is TGTGCCAGCAGTTTTATGGGCGGGAGACGGGCCTACGAGCAGTACTTC.

V and J are TRBV24-1 and TRBJ1-5; 7 bases fit TRBD1. The J segment lost 2 bases and the V segment lost 1 base, leaving 7 bases of the junction unmatched. The CDR3 sequence is 17 residues long. CDR1 and CDR2 (germline): KGHDR, SFDVKD. DNA of the CDR3: TGTGCCACCAGTGATTTAGGGCGTGGGACAGGCAATCAGCCCCAGCATTTT. It encodes CATSDLGRGTGNQPQHF.

The chain carries TRBV10-1 and TRBJ1-1, with 7 nucleotides matching TRBD1. Germline loops: CDR1 WNHNN, CDR2 SYGVQD (reference sequence). This CDR3 comprises 14 residues. J lost 0 bases, V lost 6 bases, and 4 bases had no gene match. The CDR3 coding sequence is TGCGCCAGCAGCCGGGACAGCATGAACACTGAAGCTTTCTTT. Its protein is CASSRDSMNTEAFF.

The chain has TRBV6-5 and TRBJ1-2; a weak D match, TRBD1 (5 bases). Germline V gene data show CDR1 as MNHEY and CDR2 as SVGAGI. Trimming shortened V by 5 bases and J by 4 bases, and 17 bases separated the two germline ends. This CDR3 is 15 amino acids long. CDR3 in amino acids: CASSPWGDALYGYTF. The CDR3 DNA follows: TGTGCCAGCAGTCCGTGGGGGGACGCCCTCTATGGCTACACCTTC.

The chain recombines TRBV6-5 with TRBJ2-7; D is undetermined. Germline CDR1 MNHEY, CDR2 SVGAGI. Trimming took off 8 bases at V and 3 bases at J, with 17 bases between the two ends. CDR3 length equals 14 residues. DNA of the CDR3: TGTGCCAGCGGACGATCCCTGGGGTTCTACGAGCAGTACTTC. As protein: CASGRSLGFYEQYF.

This chain links TRBV5-1 with TRBJ2-1; 10 bases agree with TRBD2. Germline V gene data show CDR1 as SGHRS and CDR2 as YFSETQ. Trimming cost V 2 bases and J 5 bases; bases outside gene matches: 10. The CDR3 sequence is 17 residues long. The DNA of the CDR3 is TGCGCCAGCAGCTTAGAACCGCTTCTAGCGGGGGACAATGAGCAGTTCTTC. Amino acid sequence: CASSLEPLLAGDNEQFF.

The chain uses TRBV18 and TRBJ2-3; D is undetermined. The V gene's germline CDR1 is KGHSH and CDR2 LQKENI. CDR3 length: 17 amino acids. V lost 0 bases and J lost 3, with 16 bases in between. This CDR3 is CASSPPKPALGTDTQYF. For the CDR3, the DNA is TGTGCCAGCTCACCACCGAAGCCGGCGTTGGGGACAGATACGCAGTATTTT. Full variable domain (outside the CDR3, taken from reference TRBV18 and TRBJ2-3): NAGVMQNPRHLVRRRGQEARLRCSPMKGHSHVYWYRQLPEEGLKFMVYLQKENIIDESGMPKERFSAEFPKEGPSILRIQQVVRGDSAAYFCASSPPKPALGTDTQYFGPGTRLTVL.

The chain employs TRBV7-2 and TRBJ2-7; perhaps D is TRBD1 or TRBD2 (6 bases each). The CDR3 has 15 residues. Germline V gives CDR1 SGHTA, CDR2 FQGNSA. V lost 2 bases, J lost 7 bases, and 18 bases lay in between. The CDR3 loop is CASSLRQGTFREQYF. CDR3 nucleotide sequence: TGTGCCAGCAGCTTAAGGCAGGGGACTTTCCGAGAGCAGTACTTC.